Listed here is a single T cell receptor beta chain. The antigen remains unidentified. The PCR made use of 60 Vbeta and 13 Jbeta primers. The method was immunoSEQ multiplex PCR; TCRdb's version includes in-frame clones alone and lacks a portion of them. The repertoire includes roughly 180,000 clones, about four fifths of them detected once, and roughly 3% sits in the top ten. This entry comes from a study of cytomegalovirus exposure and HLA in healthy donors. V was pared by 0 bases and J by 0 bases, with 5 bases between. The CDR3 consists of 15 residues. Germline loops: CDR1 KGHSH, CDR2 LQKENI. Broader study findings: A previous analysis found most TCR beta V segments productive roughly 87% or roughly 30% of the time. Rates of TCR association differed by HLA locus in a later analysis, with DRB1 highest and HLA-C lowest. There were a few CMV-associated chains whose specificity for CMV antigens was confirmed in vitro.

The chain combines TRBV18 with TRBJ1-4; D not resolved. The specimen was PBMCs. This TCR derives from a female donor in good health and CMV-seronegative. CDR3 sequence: CASSPPLATNEKLFF. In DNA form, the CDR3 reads TGTGCCAGCTCACCACCCCTTGCAACTAATGAAAAACTGTTTTTT.